These T cell receptor beta chains were read from a single sample in a study of cytomegalovirus exposure and HLA in healthy donors. Produced via immunoSEQ multiplex PCR; TCRdb's table is partial and in-frame only. This table holds about 240,000 clones, 70% to 90% found once. The sample comprised PBMCs. The source of these receptors is a girl aged 2 to 9 in good health and CMV-seronegative. Both conserved end residues are part of each CDR3. D genes are given only for firm matches. Size values are once, few and many counts, or a class for expanded clones, and some rows have none.

CDR3 DNA	CDR3 protein	V gene	J gene	clone size	D gene
TGTGCCAGTAGTATAGACGGGGAGCAGTTCTTC	CASSIDGEQFF	TRBV19	TRBJ2-1	NA	NA
TGTGCCAGCTCACCGATCGACCAAACAGGGGCAACAGGGTATGGCTACACCTTC	CASSPIDQTGATGYGYTF	TRBV18	TRBJ1-2	NA	TRBD1
TGTGCCAGCAGTGACTTAGCGATTCCCCACGAGCAGTACTTC	CASSDLAIPHEQYF	TRBV6-4	TRBJ2-7	NA	NA
TGCGCCAGCAGCCCAGACAGGGGGCGAGGAAACACTGAAGCTTTCTTT	CASSPDRGRGNTEAFF	TRBV5-1	TRBJ1-1	NA	TRBD1
TGTGCCATCAGGGCTAGCGGGGGGATGAACACCGGGGAGCTGTTTTTT	CAIRASGGMNTGELFF	TRBV10-3	TRBJ2-2	NA	TRBD2
TGTGCCAGCAGAGGGGTAATTGGTTCACCCCTCCGCTTT	CASRGVIGSPLRF	TRBV6-1	TRBJ1-6	NA	NA
TGTGCCAGCAGCGTAGGTAACGGGGGTAGGGAGACCCAGTACTTC	CASSVGNGGRETQYF	TRBV9	TRBJ2-5	NA	NA
TGTGCCAGCAGGCCAGGGACTAGCGGTTACAATGAGCAGTTCTTC	CASRPGTSGYNEQFF	TRBV6-5	TRBJ2-1	NA	TRBD2
TGTGCCAGTAGTATCCTGGACAGTTCCAATCAGCCCCAGCATTTT	CASSILDSSNQPQHF	TRBV19	TRBJ1-5	NA	NA
TGTGCCAGCAGCGTAGGGCAGGGCAACACCGGGGAGCTGTTTTTT	CASSVGQGNTGELFF	TRBV9	TRBJ2-2	NA	NA
TGTGCCAGCAGCTACGGTAATATTGAAGCTTTCTTT	CASSYGNIEAFF	TRBV7-2	TRBJ1-1	NA	NA
TGTGCCAGCAGCGTAGACGGGACTTCTCTCTACGAGCAGTACTTC	CASSVDGTSLYEQYF	TRBV9	TRBJ2-7	NA	NA
TGTGCCAGCAGCTTGTACGGCAGGACTCAAATGAACACTGAAGCTTTCTTT	CASSLYGRTQMNTEAFF	TRBV5-6	TRBJ1-1	few	NA
TGTGCCAGCTCAGGACAGGGTTACGAGCAGTACTTC	CASSGQGYEQYF	TRBV18	TRBJ2-7	NA	TRBD1
TGTGCCGGGGGGCAGCCCCAGCATTTT	CAGGQPQHF	TRBV19	TRBJ1-5	NA	NA
TGTGCCAGCGGGTTCCGGGGGATGAGTGTTTCACCCCTCCACTTT	CASGFRGMSVSPLHF	TRBV6-1	TRBJ1-6	few	NA
TGTCCCAAACCCGGTTATAGCACAGATACGCAGTATTTT	CPKPGYSTDTQYF	TRBV6-5	TRBJ2-3	NA	NA
TGTGCCAGCCGGGAGACTAGCGGGGTCGGGGAGCTGTTTTTT	CASRETSGVGELFF	TRBV7-2	TRBJ2-2	few	TRBD2
TGTGCCAGCAGTTTATTGGCGGGGGGACAAGAGACCCAGTACTTC	CASSLLAGGQETQYF	TRBV27	TRBJ2-5	NA	TRBD2
TGCAGTGCTTACACAGGGTCTGGCTACACCTTC	CSAYTGSGYTF	TRBV20-1	TRBJ1-2	once	NA
TGTGCCAGCAGCTCTACAGGGGGAAATTCACCCCTCCACTTT	CASSSTGGNSPLHF	TRBV7-3	TRBJ1-6	NA	TRBD1
TGTGCCAGCAGAGCTTTCGTACATTCACCCCTCCACTTT	CASRAFVHSPLHF	TRBV27	TRBJ1-6	NA	NA
TGTGCCAGCCAACAGGGAAAGAATGGCTACACCTTC	CASQQGKNGYTF	TRBV2	TRBJ1-2	NA	NA
TGTGCCAGCAGCCCCGGGACTAGCGTTCCTCGCTCCTACAATGAGCAGTTCTTC	CASSPGTSVPRSYNEQFF	TRBV5-4	TRBJ2-1	NA	TRBD2
TGTGCCAGCAGTGGGGGGGGCTACACCTTC	CASSGGGYTF	TRBV9	TRBJ1-2	once	NA
TGTGCCAGCAGTGAAACTAGCGGGTTTTTCAATGAGCAGTTCTTC	CASSETSGFFNEQFF	TRBV6-1	TRBJ2-1	NA	TRBD2
TGTGCCACCGATCGTCTAGGGGCCTCCTACAATGAGCAGTTCTTC	CATDRLGASYNEQFF	TRBV7-7	TRBJ2-1	NA	NA
TGCAGTGGTACACGGGGTACCGAGCAGTACTTC	CSGTRGTEQYF	TRBV20-1	TRBJ2-7	few	NA
TGTGCCAGCAGCTTAGGAGACAGGGATGATGAAAAACTGTTTTTT	CASSLGDRDDEKLFF	TRBV11-2	TRBJ1-4	few	TRBD1
TGCGCCAGCAGCCCCCAAAGCCCTGATAAGGTCCTGACTTTC	CASSPQSPDKVLTF	TRBV4-1	TRBJ2-6	NA	NA
TGTGCCAGCAGCGAAGGAAGGGGGAGGGACACTGAAGCTTTCTTT	CASSEGRGRDTEAFF	TRBV7-3	TRBJ1-1	NA	NA
TGTGCCAGCAGTTTAAGGGGGGGAAGAGGGCAGCCCCAGCATTTT	CASSLRGGRGQPQHF	TRBV27	TRBJ1-5	NA	NA